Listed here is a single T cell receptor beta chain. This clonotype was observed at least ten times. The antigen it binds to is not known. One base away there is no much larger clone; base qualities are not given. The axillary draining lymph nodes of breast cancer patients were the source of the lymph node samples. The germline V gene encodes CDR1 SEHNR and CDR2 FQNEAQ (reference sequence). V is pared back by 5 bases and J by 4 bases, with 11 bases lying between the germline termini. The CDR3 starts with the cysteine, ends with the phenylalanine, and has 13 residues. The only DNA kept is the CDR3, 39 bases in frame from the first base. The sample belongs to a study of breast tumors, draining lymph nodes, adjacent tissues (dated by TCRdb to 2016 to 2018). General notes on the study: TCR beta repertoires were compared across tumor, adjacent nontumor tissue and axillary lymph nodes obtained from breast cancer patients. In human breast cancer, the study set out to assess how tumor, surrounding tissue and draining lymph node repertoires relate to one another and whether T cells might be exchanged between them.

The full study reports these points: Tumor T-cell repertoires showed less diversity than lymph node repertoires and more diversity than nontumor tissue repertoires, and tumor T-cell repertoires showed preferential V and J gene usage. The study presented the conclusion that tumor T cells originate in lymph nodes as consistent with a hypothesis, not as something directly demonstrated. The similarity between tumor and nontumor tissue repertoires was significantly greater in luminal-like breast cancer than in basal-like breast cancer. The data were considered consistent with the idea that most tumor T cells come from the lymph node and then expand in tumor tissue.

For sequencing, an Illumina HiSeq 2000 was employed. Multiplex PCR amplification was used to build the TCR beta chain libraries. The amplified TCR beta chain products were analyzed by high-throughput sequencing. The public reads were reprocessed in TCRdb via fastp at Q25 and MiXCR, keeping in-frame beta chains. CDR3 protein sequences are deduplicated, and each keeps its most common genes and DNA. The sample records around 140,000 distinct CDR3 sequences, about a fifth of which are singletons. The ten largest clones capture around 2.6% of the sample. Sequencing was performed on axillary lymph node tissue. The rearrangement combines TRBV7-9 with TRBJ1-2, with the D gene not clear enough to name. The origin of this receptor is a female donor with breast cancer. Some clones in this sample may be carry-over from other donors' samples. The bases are TGTGCCAGCAGCCCCGTGGTGGCCTATGGCTACACCTTC. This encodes CASSPVVAYGYTF.